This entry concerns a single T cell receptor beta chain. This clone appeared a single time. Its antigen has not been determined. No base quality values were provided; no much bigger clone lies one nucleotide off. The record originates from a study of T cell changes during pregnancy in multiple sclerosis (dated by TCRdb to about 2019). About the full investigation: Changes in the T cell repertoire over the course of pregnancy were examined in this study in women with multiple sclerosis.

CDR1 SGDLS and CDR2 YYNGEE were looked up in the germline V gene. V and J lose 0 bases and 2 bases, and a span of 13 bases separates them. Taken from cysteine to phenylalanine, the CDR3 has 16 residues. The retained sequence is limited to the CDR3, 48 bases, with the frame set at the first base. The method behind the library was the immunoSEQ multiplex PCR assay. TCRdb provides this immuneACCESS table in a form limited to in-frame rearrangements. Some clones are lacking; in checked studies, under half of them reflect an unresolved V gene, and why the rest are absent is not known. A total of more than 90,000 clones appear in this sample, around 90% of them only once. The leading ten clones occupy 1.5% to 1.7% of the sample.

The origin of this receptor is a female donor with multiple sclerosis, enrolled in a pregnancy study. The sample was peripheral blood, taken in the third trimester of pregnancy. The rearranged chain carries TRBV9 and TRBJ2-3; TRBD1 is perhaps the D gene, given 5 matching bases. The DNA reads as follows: TGTGCCAGCAGCGTAGGAACAGGAGATATCACAGATACGCAGTATTTT. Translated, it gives CASSVGTGDITDTQYF.